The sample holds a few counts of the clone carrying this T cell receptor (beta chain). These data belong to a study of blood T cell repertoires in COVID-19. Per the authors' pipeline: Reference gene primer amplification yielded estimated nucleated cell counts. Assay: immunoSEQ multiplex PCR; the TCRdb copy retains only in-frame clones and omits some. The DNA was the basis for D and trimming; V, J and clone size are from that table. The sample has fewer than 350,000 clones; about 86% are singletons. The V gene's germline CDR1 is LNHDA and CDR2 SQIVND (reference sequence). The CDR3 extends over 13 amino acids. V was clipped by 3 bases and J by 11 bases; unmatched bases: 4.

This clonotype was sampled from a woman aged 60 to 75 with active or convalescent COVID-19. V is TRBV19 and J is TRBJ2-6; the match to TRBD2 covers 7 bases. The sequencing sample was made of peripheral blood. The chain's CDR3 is CASSIRGGDVLTF. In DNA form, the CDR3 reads TGTGCCAGTAGTATTAGGGGAGGGGACGTCCTGACTTTC.